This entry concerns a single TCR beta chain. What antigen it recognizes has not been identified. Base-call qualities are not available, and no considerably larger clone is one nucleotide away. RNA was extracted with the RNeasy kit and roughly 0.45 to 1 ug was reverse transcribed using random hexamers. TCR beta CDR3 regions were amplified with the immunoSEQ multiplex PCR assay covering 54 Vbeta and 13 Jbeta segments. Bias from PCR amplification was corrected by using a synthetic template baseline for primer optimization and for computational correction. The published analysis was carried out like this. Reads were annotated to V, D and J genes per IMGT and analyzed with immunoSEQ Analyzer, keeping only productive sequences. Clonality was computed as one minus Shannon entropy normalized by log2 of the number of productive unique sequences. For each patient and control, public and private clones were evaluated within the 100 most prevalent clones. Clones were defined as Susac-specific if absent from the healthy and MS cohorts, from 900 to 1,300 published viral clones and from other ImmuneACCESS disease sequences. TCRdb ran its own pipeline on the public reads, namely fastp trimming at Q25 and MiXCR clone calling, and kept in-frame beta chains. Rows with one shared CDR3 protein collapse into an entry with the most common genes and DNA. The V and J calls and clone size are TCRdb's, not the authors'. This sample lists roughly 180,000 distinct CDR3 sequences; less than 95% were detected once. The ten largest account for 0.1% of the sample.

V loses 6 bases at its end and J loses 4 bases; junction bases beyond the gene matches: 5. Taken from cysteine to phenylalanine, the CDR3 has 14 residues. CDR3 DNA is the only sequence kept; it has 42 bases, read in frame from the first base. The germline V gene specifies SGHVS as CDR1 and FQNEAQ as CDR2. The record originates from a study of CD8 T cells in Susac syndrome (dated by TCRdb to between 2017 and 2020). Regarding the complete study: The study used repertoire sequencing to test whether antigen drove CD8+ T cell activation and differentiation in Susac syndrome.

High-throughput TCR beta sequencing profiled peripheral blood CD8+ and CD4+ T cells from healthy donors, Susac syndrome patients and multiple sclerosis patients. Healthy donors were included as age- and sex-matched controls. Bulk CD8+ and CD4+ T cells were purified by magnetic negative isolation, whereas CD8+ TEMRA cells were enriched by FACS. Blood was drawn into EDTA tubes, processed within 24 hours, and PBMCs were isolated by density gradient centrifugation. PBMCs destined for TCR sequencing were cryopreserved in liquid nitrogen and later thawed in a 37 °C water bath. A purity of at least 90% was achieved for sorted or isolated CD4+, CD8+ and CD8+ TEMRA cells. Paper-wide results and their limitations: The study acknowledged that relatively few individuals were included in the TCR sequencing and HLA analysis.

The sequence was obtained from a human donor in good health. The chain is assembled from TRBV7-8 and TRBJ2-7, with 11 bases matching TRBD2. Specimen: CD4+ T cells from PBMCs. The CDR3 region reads CASRDTSGSYEQYF. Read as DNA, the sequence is TGTGCCAGCAGGGACACTAGCGGGAGTTACGAGCAGTACTTC.